This TCR beta chain was retrieved from a study of blood T cells in healthy people across ages (dated by TCRdb to the mid-2010s). About the full investigation: Template switching captured roughly one uniquely barcoded TCR beta cDNA molecule per two T cells in model experiments. Using deep sequencing normalized with unique cDNA molecular identifiers, the study measured how TCR beta repertoire diversity changes with age. Four age groups were formed from the donors: young (average roughly 16 years), middle-aged (roughly 38), aged (about 62) and long-lived (approximately 78). Donors of different ages were randomly distributed across sequencing lanes to avoid experimental bias. For two donors (one aged 18 to 30 and one aged 80 or older), the study analyzed two additional independent replicas of 1 million unique cDNA reads from the same blood draw.

Here is what the overall study found, with its caveats: Donor CMV infection status was unknown, potentially confounding age-related changes in expanded clonotypes. Compared with the aged group, the long-lived group had more naive CD4+ T cells, fewer expanded clones and increased TCR diversity, suggesting age selection. Observed TCR beta diversity correlated strongly with the percentage of naive T cells measured by flow cytometry. Conclusive comparison of naive and antigen-experienced compartments was prevented by the profiling of bulk unsorted PBMCs. Estimates of total diversity based on one million sequenced T cells were considered lower bounds and underestimates. As age increased, observed TCR beta diversity per million T cells dropped in a roughly linear way, and a significant reduction was already evident by age roughly 36.

Note on this clonotype: The clone's antigen remains unknown. Per-base qualities were not stored, and no clone one base away is much larger.

Preparation of the library involved 5' RACE. These reads were obtained on an Illumina HiSeq 2500. A second PCR of 7 to 11 cycles was performed with a sample-barcoded 5' primer and a J-beta primer mix. A template-switch 5' adaptor carrying 12 random nucleotides introduced a unique molecular identifier onto each TCR beta cDNA molecule. At least 2.5 million CDR3-containing paired-end reads were obtained from each sample. First-strand cDNA was synthesized from all RNA with the Mint cDNA synthesis kit, primed by a TRBC-specific oligonucleotide. All cDNA was treated with uracil-DNA glycosylase and then went through a first 18-cycle PCR with the universal primers M1SS and BC2_uni_R. Under the source paper's analysis protocol: Normalization of each sample was performed by random selection of 1 million high-quality reads, each carrying a distinct molecular identifier. Instead of being binned into consensus sequences, reads that shared molecular identifiers were thrown out. MiTCR, with a Q25 quality threshold and the strictest error-elimination algorithm, was used for CDR3 identification, clonotype clustering and error correction. A nonparametric unseen species model with Euler transformation was used to estimate a lower bound on total TCR beta diversity. TCRdb ran its own pipeline on the public reads, namely fastp trimming at Q25 and MiXCR clone calling, and kept in-frame beta chains. A single entry per CDR3 protein holds the most common genes and DNA from its merged rows. For this entry, the V and J calls and clone size follow TCRdb and not the study's own pipeline. Within this sample are under 2,000,000 distinct CDR3 sequences, with about 50% of them counted one time only. Of the sample, around 2.1% is held by the ten largest clones.

The donors were around 39 Caucasian individuals from Russia, aged roughly 6 to 90 years, who were systemically healthy. Each donor gave 8 to 10 milliliters of peripheral blood, drawn into EDTA-treated Vacutainer tubes. Ficoll-Paque density-gradient centrifugation was used to isolate PBMCs, with at least 7 million per sample. Trizol reagent was used to extract total RNA from the PBMCs, yielding at least 5.5 micrograms per sample. The percentages of naive CD45RAhigh/CD27high T cells were determined by flow cytometry on a PBMC aliquot from every donor. The CDR3 numbers 14 residues from cysteine through phenylalanine. The sequence is cut down to CDR3 DNA, 42 bases in frame from base 1. Cut back by 5 bases and 3 bases, the V and J ends lie 14 bases apart. Based on the germline V gene (reference sequence), the CDR1 and CDR2 sequences are MNHEY and SMNVEV.

Specimen: blood. The TCR comes from a middle-aged woman in good health. The rearrangement joined TRBV27 to TRBJ2-7, with no confidently assigned D gene. The base sequence is TGTGCCAGCAGTCCGGACCGAATCCACTACGAGCAGTACTTC. It specifies CASSPDRIHYEQYF.